This T cell receptor beta chain was observed in a study of cytomegalovirus exposure and HLA in healthy donors. The PCR used 60 Vbeta and 13 Jbeta primers. Sequencing used immunoSEQ multiplex PCR; TCRdb keeps in-frame clones, though not all of them. This sample has 150,000 to 200,000 clones, with approximately 59% found just once. Though nominally healthy at sampling, donors likely had unrecorded immune exposures. Sample: PBMCs. The sequence derives from a man aged 35 to 55 in good health and CMV-seronegative.

CDR3 protein: CASSYRRGSSYEQYF. The CDR3 DNA is TGTGCCAGCAGTTACCGCAGGGGAAGCTCCTACGAGCAGTACTTC. V is TRBV11-1 and J is TRBJ2-7; D is possibly TRBD1 (6 bases). The CDR3 runs 15 residues. Trimming cost V 6 bases and J 0 bases, with 15 bases left between them. CDR1 is SGHAT and CDR2 is FQDESV in the germline V gene (reference sequence).